Detailed here is one TCR beta chain. Trimming removed 4 bases from V and 6 bases from J, with 15 bases in between. The CDR3 is 14 amino acids. Germline V lookup: CDR1 MNHEY, CDR2 SVGAGI. This sample stems from a study of blood T cell repertoires in COVID-19. Overall study: Sources were T cells, B-cell-depleted T cells, or PBMCs; the material itself was cDNA or gDNA.

This table comes from immunoSEQ multiplex PCR, and its TCRdb copy is limited to in-frame clones, with some not included. This table has roughly 230,000 clones, approximately 81% appearing once. Those enrolled, adults aged about 18 to 89 years, came from under 25 US areas. The gene calls are TRBV6-5 and TRBJ1-1, with D possibly TRBD1 on 6 matching bases. Sequences were obtained from PBMCs or T cells enriched from blood (not recorded which). This TCR was recovered from a woman aged 45-60 years who had been exposed to COVID-19. CDR3 bases: TGTGCCAGCAGTTCCCTACAGGGTGTCGCTGAAGCTTTCTTT. This translates into CASSSLQGVAEAFF.